The present entry profiles one T cell receptor (beta chain) with its context. The source of the sample is a study of blood T cell repertoires in COVID-19. Across the whole study: The United States, Italy and Spain were the sources of the acute and convalescent COVID-19 samples. PBMCs, B-cell-depleted T cells, or T cells were the source of the cDNA or gDNA that made up the material.

Trimming removed 1 base at V and 4 bases at J, with 4 bases between. CDR3 length: 12 residues. From germline, CDR1 is SGHTA and CDR2 FQGNSA. Study processing details: Reference gene primers were amplified, and this amplification served to estimate nucleated cell counts. TCRdb's table, derived via immunoSEQ multiplex PCR, lists solely in-frame clones and lacks some. The D gene and trimming were derived from the DNA, and the V and J assignments and clone size from that table. The sample has about 36,000 clones, 70% to 80% seen once. The V and J genes are TRBV7-2 and TRBJ1-2; D uncertain. This TCR came from a man aged 55 to 70 with active COVID-19. The material sequenced was peripheral blood. CDR3 nucleotide sequence: TGTGCCAGCAGCTTAGGCAGCTATGGCTACACCTTC. This sequence encodes CASSLGSYGYTF.